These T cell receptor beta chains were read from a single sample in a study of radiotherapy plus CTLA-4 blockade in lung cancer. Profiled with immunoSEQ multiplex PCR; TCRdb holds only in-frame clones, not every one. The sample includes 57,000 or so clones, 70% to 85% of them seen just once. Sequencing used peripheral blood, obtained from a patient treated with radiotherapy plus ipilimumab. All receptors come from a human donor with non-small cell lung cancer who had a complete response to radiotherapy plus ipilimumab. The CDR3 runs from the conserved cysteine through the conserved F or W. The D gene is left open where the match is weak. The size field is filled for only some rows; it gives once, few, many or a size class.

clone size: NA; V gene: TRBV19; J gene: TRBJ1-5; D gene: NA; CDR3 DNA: TGTGCCAGTACCAGAGAGGGGCGCGGCAATCAGCCCCAGCATTTT; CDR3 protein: CASTREGRGNQPQHF
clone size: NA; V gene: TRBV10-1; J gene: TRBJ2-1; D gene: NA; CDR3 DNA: TGCGCCAGCAGTGATCGGAGGGGGCCACTTAACTACAATGAGCAGTTCTTC; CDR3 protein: CASSDRRGPLNYNEQFF
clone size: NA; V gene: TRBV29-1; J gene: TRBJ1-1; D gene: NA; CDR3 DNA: TGCAGCGTCCGTTTACGGCTACAGGGGAACACTGAAGCTTTCTTT; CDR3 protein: CSVRLRLQGNTEAFF
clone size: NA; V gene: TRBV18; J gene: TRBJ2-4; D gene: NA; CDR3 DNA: TGTGCCAGCTCACCAGCCGTAGCCAAAAACATTCAGTACTTC; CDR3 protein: CASSPAVAKNIQYF
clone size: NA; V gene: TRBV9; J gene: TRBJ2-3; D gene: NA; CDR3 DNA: TGTGCCAGCAGCGCCAGAGGACTGTCAGTCACAGATACGCAGTATTTT; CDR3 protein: CASSARGLSVTDTQYF
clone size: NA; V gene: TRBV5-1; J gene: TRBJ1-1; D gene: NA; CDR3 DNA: TGCGCCAGCAGCTTGGATTGGGGGTACACTGAAGCTTTCTTT; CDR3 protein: CASSLDWGYTEAFF
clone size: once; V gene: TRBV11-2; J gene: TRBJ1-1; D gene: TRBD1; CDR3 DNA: TGTGCCAGCAGCTCGACAGGGGGCTGGAACACTGAAGCTTTCTTT; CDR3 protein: CASSSTGGWNTEAFF
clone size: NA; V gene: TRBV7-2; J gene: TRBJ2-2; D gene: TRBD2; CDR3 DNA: TGTGCCAGCAGCCCCGGGACTAGTCGTGGCGGGGAGCTGTTTTTT; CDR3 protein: CASSPGTSRGGELFF
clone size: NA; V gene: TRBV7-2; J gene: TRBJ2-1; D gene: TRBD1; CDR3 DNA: TGTGCCAGCAGCTTGTCGGACAGGGCGGGACATGAGCAGTTCTTC; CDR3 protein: CASSLSDRAGHEQFF
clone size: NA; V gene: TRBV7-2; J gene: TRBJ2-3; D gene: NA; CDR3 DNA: TGTGCCAGCAGCTCCACAGATACGCAGTATTTT; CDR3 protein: CASSSTDTQYF
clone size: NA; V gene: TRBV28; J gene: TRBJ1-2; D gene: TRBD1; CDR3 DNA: TGTGCCAGCAGTTTACCCGGGACAGGGAATGGCGGCTACACCTTC; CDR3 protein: CASSLPGTGNGGYTF
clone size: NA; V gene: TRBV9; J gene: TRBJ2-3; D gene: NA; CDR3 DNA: TGTGCCAGCAGCGAGCGTCATACCCGGGATACGCAGTATTTT; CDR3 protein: CASSERHTRDTQYF
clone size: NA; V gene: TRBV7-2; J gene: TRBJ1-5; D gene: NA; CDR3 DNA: TGTGCCAGCAGCCGCCAGGGCGCCCAGCCCCAGCATTTT; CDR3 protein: CASSRQGAQPQHF
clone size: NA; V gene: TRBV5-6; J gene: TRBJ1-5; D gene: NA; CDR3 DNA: TGTGCCAGCAGTAAAGGTCCGGGGCGGAACAATCAGCCCCAGCATTTT; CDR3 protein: CASSKGPGRNNQPQHF
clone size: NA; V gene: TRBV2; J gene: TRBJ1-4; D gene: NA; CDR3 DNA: TGTGCCAGCAGTCCCGGAACCCCGGGGGAAAAACTGTTTTTT; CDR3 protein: CASSPGTPGEKLFF
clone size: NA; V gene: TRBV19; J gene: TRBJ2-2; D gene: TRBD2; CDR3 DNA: TGTGCCAGTAGTCGGGGGGGACTGGACGGGGAGCTGTTTTTT; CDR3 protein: CASSRGGLDGELFF
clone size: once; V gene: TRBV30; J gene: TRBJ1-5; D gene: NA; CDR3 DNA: TGTGCCTGGAGTTTTGGGACGGGGAATCAGCCCCAGCATTTT; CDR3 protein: CAWSFGTGNQPQHF
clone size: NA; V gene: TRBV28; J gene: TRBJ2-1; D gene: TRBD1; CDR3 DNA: TGTGCCAGCAGTTTATCAGGGACAGGTCACAATGAGCAGTTCTTC; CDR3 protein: CASSLSGTGHNEQFF
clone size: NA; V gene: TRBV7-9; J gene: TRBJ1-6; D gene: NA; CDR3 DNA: TGTGCCAGCAGCTTAGTCGGCCAGATATCACCCCTCCACTTT; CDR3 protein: CASSLVGQISPLHF
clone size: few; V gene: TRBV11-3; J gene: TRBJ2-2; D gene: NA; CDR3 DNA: TGTGCCAGCAGTCCCACCGGGACGGTGAACACCGGGGAGCTGTTTTTT; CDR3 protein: CASSPTGTVNTGELFF
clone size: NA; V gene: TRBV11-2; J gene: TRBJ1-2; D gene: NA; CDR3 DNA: TGTGCCAGCAGCCTTCGCACGAGGGGCTACACCTTC; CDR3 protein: CASSLRTRGYTF
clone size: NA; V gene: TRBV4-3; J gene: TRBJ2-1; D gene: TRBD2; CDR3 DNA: TGCGCCAGCAGCCGAATTCTAGCGGGGGGCTACAATGAGCAGTTCTTC; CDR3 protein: CASSRILAGGYNEQFF
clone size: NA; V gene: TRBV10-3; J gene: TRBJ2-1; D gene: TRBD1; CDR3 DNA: TGTGCCATCCTGGATTCGCAGGGGGCGCTGGAAAACGGGAATGAGCAGTTCTTC; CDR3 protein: CAILDSQGALENGNEQFF
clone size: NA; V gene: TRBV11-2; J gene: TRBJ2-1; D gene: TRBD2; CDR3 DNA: TGTGCCAGCAGCCCGCGGACTAGCGGCCCTTCCTACAATGAGCAGTTCTTC; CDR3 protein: CASSPRTSGPSYNEQFF
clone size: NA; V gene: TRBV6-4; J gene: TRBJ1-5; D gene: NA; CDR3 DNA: TGTGCCAGCAGTGGGAGGGGACATTTTAGTGGCAATCAGCCCCAGCATTTT; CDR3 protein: CASSGRGHFSGNQPQHF
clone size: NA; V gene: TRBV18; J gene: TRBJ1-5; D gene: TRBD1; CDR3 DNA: TGTGCCAGCTCACCATCGGGACAGGGGAATCAGCCCCAGCATTTT; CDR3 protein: CASSPSGQGNQPQHF
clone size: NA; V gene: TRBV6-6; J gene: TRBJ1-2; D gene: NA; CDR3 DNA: TGTGCCAGCAAGTGGGACTACTATGGCTACACCTTC; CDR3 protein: CASKWDYYGYTF
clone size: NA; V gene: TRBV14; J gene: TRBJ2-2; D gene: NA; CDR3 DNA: TGTGCCAGCAGCCAGGGTGCGTGGGCGAACACCGGGGAGCTGTTTTTT; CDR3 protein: CASSQGAWANTGELFF
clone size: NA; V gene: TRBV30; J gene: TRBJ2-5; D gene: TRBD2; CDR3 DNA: TGTGCCTGGAGTGTACGGCGGGGGAGTGAGACCCAGTACTTC; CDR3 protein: CAWSVRRGSETQYF
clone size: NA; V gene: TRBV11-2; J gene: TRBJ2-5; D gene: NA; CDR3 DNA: TGTGCCAGCAGCACTCAAGAGACCCAGTACTTC; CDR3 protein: CASSTQETQYF
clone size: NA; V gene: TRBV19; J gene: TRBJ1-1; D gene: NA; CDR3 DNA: TGTGCCAGTAGTATGGGCGGGCAGGACACTGAAGCTTTCTTT; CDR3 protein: CASSMGGQDTEAFF
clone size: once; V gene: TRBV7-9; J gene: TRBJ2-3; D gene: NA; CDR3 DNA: TGTGCCAGCAGCTTAGTTGTTGGGTCCCCGACAGATACGCAGTATTTT; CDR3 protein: CASSLVVGSPTDTQYF
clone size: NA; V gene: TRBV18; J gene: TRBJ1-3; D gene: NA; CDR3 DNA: TGTGCCAGCTCACCGATGAGGGCCCTCTCTGGAAACACCATATATTTT; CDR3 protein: CASSPMRALSGNTIYF
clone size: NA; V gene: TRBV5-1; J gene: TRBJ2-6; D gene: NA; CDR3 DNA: TGCGCCAGCAGCGACCGCGGAGGGTCCGGGGCCAACGTCCTGACTTTC; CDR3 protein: CASSDRGGSGANVLTF
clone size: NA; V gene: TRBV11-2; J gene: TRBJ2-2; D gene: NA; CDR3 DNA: TGTGCCAGCAGCTCGTTCACCGGGGAGCTGTTTTTT; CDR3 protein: CASSSFTGELFF
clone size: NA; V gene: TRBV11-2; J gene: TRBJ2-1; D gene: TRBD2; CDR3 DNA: TGTGCCAGCAGCTTAGGTAGCGGGAGCCGGTACAATGAGCAGTTCTTC; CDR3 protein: CASSLGSGSRYNEQFF
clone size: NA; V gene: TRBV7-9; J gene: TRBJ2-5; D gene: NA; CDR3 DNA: TGTGCCAGCAGCCCTCCTAGGGAAGAGACCCAGTACTTC; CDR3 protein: CASSPPREETQYF
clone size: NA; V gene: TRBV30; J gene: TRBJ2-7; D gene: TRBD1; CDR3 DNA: TGTGCCTGGAGTACCCGACAGGGGGCTTACGAGCAGTACTTC; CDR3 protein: CAWSTRQGAYEQYF
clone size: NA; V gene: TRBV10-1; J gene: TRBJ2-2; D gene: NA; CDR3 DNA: TGCGCCAGCAGTGAGTCAGGACGCAGCTGGAACACCGGGGAGCTGTTTTTT; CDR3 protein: CASSESGRSWNTGELFF
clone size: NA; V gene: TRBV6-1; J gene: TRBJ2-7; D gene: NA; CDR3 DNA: TGTGCCAGCAGTGAAGGGGGGGGCCCATACGAGCAGTACTTC; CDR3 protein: CASSEGGGPYEQYF
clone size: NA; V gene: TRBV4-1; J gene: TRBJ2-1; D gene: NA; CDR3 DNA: TGCGCCAGCAGCCAACGGGGGGCGGACAGGGAAGGTGAGCAGTTCTTC; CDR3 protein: CASSQRGADREGEQFF
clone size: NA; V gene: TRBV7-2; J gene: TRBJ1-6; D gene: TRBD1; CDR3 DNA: TGTGCCAGCAGCGCGCGACAGGGAACCAATTCACCCCTCCACTTT; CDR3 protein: CASSARQGTNSPLHF
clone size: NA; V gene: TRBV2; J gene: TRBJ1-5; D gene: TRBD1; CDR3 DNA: TGTGCCAGCAGTGAGTTATGGGCAGGGGGCAAGCAAGCCCAGCATTTT; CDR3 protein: CASSELWAGGKQAQHF
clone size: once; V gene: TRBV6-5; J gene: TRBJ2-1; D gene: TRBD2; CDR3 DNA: TGTGCCAGCATTCAGACTAGCGCGGGTAATGAGCAGTTCTTC; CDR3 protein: CASIQTSAGNEQFF
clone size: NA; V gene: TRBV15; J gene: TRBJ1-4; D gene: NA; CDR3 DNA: TGTGCCACCAGCAGAGATACGGGTAATGAAAAACTGTTTTTT; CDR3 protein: CATSRDTGNEKLFF
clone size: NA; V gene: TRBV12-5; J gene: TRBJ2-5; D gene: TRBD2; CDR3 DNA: TGTGCTAGTGGTTTGCACCAGGGAGGGGTAGAGACCCAGTACTTC; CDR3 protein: CASGLHQGGVETQYF
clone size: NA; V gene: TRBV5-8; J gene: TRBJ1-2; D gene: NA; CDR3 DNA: TGTGCCAGCAGCCTAACGGGCGGCGAGGGCTACACCTTC; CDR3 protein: CASSLTGGEGYTF
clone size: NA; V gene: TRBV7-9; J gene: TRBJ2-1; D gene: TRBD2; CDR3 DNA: TGTGCCAGCACTTACGGACTAGATCCGGGCAATGAGCAGTTCTTC; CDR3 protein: CASTYGLDPGNEQFF
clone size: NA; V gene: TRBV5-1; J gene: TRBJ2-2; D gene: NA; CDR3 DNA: TGCGCCAGCAGCCAGAGCCCGGGACCGAACACCGGGGAGCTGTTTTTT; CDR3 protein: CASSQSPGPNTGELFF
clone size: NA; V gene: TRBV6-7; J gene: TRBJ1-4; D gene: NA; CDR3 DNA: TGTGCCAGCAGTTACTCGAACGGGGATTGTGAAAAACTGTTTTTT; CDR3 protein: CASSYSNGDCEKLFF
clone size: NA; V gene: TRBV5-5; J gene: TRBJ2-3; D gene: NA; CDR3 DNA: TGTGCCAGCAGCTTGAACAGGCCGGAAGATACGCAGTATTTT; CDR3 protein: CASSLNRPEDTQYF
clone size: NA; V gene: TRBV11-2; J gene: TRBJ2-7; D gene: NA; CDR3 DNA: TGTGCCAGCAGCTTAGGGCAGGGCTTCCTTTCCTACGAGCAGTACTTC; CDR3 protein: CASSLGQGFLSYEQYF
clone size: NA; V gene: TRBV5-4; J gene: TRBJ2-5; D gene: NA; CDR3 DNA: TGTGCCAGCAGCCCTGGGACAAGACAAGAGACCCAGTACTTC; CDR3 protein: CASSPGTRQETQYF
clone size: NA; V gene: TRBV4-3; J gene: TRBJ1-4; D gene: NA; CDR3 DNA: TGCGCCAGCAGCCAAGAGACGAGGGGCAGAGGGGAAAAACTGTTTTTT; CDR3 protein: CASSQETRGRGEKLFF
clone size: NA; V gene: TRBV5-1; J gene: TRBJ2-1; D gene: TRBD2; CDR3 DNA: TGCGCCAGCAGCCCCCCGGGCGGGAGGGCCGCTGAGCAGTTCTTC; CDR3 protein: CASSPPGGRAAEQFF
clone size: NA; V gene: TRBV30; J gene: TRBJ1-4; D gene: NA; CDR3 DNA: TGTGCCTGGAGTGTCACATCGGTAACTAATGAAAAACTGTTTTTT; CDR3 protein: CAWSVTSVTNEKLFF
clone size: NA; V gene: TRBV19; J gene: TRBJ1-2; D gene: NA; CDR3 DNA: TGTGCCAGTAGCCTTACGGCCGGCAAAAACTATGGCTACACCTTC; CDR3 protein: CASSLTAGKNYGYTF
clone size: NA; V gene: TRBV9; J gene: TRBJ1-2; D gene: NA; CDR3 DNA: TGTGCCAGCAGCGTAGATCCGGGGCCGAGCTATGGCTACACCTTC; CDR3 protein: CASSVDPGPSYGYTF
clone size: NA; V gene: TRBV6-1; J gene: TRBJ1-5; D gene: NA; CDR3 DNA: TGTGCCAGCAGAAATACAGGGATCAATCAGCCCCAGCATTTT; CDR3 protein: CASRNTGINQPQHF